This T cell receptor beta chain was obtained from a study of OX40 agonist ivuxolimab in advanced cancers. Study-wide background: Recorded diagnoses for dose-escalation patients were hepatocellular carcinoma, melanoma, renal cell or head and neck cancer. Participants could have had prior anti-PD-1, anti-PD-L1 or anti-CTLA-4 therapy, and approximately 40% had some.

Libraries were prepared by immunoSEQ multiplex PCR; TCRdb keeps only in-frame clonotypes and omits some of them. The data contain roughly 20,000 clones, approximately 85% of them seen just once; the ten biggest clones take up 33%. Systemic immunosuppression or autoimmune disease history was grounds to exclude patients. The study sampled blood at baseline, cycle 4 day 1, and cycle 7 day 1. The germline gives CDR1 SEHNR, CDR2 FQNEAQ (reference sequence). The CDR3 length is 13 residues. Deletions cut 3 bases from V and 2 bases from J, with 8 bases between. The receptor comes from an adult with an advanced solid tumor such as melanoma, head and neck, liver or kidney cancer. The source was CD4+ or CD8+ T cells sorted from blood, collected in a trial of the OX40 agonist ivuxolimab. This chain joins TRBV7-9 and TRBJ2-7; D is undetermined. CDR3 sequence reads: CASSFSPAYEQYF. DNA for the CDR3: TGTGCCAGCAGCTTCAGCCCAGCCTACGAGCAGTACTTC. Complete variable domain (other parts from reference TRBV7-9 and TRBJ2-7): DTGVSQNPRHKITKRGQNVTFRCDPISEHNRLYWYRQTLGQGPEFLTYFQNEAQLEKSRLLSDRFSAERPKGSFSTLEIQRTEQGDSAMYLCASSFSPAYEQYFGPGTRLTVT.